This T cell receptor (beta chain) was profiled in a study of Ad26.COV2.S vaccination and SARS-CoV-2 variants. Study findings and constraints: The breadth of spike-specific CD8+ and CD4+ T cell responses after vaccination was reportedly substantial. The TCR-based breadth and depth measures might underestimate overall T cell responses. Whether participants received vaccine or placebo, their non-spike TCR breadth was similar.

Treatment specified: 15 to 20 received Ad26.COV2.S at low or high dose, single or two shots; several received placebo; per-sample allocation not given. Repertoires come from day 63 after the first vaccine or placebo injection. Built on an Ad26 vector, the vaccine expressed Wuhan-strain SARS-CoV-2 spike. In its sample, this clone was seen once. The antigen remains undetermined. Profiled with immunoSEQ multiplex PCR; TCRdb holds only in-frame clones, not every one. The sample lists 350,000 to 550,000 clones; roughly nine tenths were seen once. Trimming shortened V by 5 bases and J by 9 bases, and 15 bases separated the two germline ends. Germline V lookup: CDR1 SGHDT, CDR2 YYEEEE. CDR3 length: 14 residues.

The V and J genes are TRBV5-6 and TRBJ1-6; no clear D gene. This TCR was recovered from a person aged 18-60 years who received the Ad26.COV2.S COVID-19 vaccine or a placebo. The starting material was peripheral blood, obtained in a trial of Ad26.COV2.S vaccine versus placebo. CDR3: CASSADPRGSPLHF. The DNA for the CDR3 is TGTGCCAGCAGTGCAGACCCTCGCGGTTCACCCCTCCACTTT.